These 25 T cell receptor beta chains share one sample of origin, sequenced in a study of shared clonotypes between healthy human individuals. Clones were read by immunoSEQ multiplex PCR, and TCRdb kept only the in-frame ones, dropping some. The sample lists under 700,000 clones; approximately 96% were seen once. The naive CD8 population came from CD45RO-negative cells selected for CCR7, without terminally differentiated effector memory CD45RA+ cells. Sequenced sample: naive CD8+ T cells sorted from blood. These receptors were taken from a woman in her 30s in good health.

A single count supports this clone. CDR3 bases: TGTGCCAGCACCCTAAGACCGGGAGTATCCTACGAGCAGTACTTC. It yields the protein CASTLRPGVSYEQYF. The V and J genes are TRBV27 and TRBJ2-7; a weak D match, TRBD2 (6 bases). Germline lookup yields CDR1 MNHEY and CDR2 SMNVEV (reference sequence). V lost 7 bases and J 1 base, leaving 17 bases between the germline ends. The CDR3 consists of 15 residues.

The rearrangement joins TRBV28 to TRBJ1-2, with 7 bases aligning to TRBD1. The V and J ends lost 7 bases and 2 bases, in that order; junction bases with no gene match: 7. Germline CDR1 and CDR2: MDHEN and SYDVKM. The CDR3 covers 14 residues. The DNA for the CDR3 is TGTGCCAGCACCATCAGACAGGGAAACTATGGCTACACCTTC. Translating it yields CASTIRQGNYGYTF.

V and J are TRBV28 and TRBJ1-5; D is uncertain. The V gene lost 7 bases and the J gene lost 6 bases, with 10 bases spanning the gap. This CDR3 is built from 12 residues. Germline V gives CDR1 MDHEN, CDR2 SYDVKM. This chain's CDR3 is CASTPVGQPQHF. CDR3 in DNA: TGTGCCAGCACTCCCGTGGGTCAGCCCCAGCATTTT.

The chain joins TRBV4-1 to TRBJ2-1; D is uncertain. Germline V gene lookup returns CDR1 MGHRA and CDR2 YSYEKL. This CDR3 has 13 residues. Deletions cut 4 bases from V and 4 bases from J, with 8 bases between. CDR3 loop: CASSRGAYNEQFF. The DNA of the CDR3 is TGCGCCAGCAGCCGAGGCGCATACAATGAGCAGTTCTTC.

This clone was observed once. The gene calls are TRBV5-1 and TRBJ2-3; 10 bases agree with TRBD1. Germline CDR1 reads SGHRS; CDR2 reads YFSETQ. The CDR3 is made up of 17 amino acids. With 1 base clipped from V and 1 base from J, the junction kept 6 bases outside the gene matches. In nucleotides, the CDR3 is TGCGCCAGCAGCTTGTTAGACAGGGGGCGAGGCACAGATACGCAGTATTTT. Encoded protein: CASSLLDRGRGTDTQYF.

Remarks on this clone: The sample holds other DNA sequences that translate to the same CDR3. The chain couples TRBV7-9 to TRBJ2-7; no clear D gene. The CDR3 runs 12 residues. Trimming removed 0 bases at V and 6 bases at J, with 6 bases between. The V gene's germline CDR1 is SEHNR and CDR2 FQNEAQ (reference sequence). CDR3 coding DNA: TGTGCCAGCAGCTTAGCAGGGTTCGAGCAGTACTTC. It translates to CASSLAGFEQYF.

The chain joins TRBV5-4 to TRBJ2-7; the match to TRBD2 covers 9 bases. V shed 4 bases, J shed 4 bases, and the junction held 15 bases outside the gene matches. Looked up from germline, CDR1 is SGHNT and CDR2 is YYREEE (reference sequence). The CDR3 is made up of 17 amino acids. CDR3 nucleotide sequence: TGTGCCAGCAGCCCAGGGTTACCCGGGACTAGCAGATACGAGCAGTACTTC. It codes for CASSPGLPGTSRYEQYF. Using reference TRBV5-4 and TRBJ2-7 for the parts outside the CDR3, the full variable domain is ETGVTQSPTHLIKTRGQQVTLRCSSQSGHNTVSWYQQALGQGPQFIFQYYREEENGRGNFPPRFSGLQFPNYSSELNVNALELDDSALYLCASSPGLPGTSRYEQYFGPGTRLTVT.

The V call is TRBV29-1, the J call TRBJ2-3; 7 bases are shared with TRBD1. Germline V gives CDR1 SQVTM, CDR2 ANQGSEA. This CDR3 contains 16 residues. J was trimmed by 0 bases and V by 6 bases; bases with no gene match: 12. CDR3 sequence: CSVGQASLTSTDTQYF. Here the CDR3 DNA reads TGCAGCGTCGGACAGGCCTCCTTGACTAGCACAGATACGCAGTATTTT.

The rearrangement uses TRBV27 and TRBJ2-3; D unresolved. V was trimmed by 4 bases and J by 2 bases, leaving 7 bases between them. The CDR3 has 13 residues. Germline CDR1 MNHEY, CDR2 SMNVEV (reference sequence). CDR3 coding DNA: TGTGCCAGCAGTTCCCTCCACACAGATACGCAGTATTTT. Protein sequence: CASSSLHTDTQYF.

This rearrangement joins TRBV6-6 to TRBJ1-1; D unclear. The CDR3 totals 15 residues. With 2 bases removed from V and 6 bases from J, the gap between germline ends came to 16 bases. The germline V gene encodes CDR1 MNHNY and CDR2 SVGAGI (reference sequence). The CDR3 nucleotides read TGTGCCAGCAGTTACGTAGAGGGTGGAGAACCTGAAGCTTTCTTT. Amino acids: CASSYVEGGEPEAFF.

The chain employs TRBV2 and TRBJ2-1, with TRBD1 matching over 9 bases. The CDR3 loop spans 13 amino acids. V lost 9 bases to trimming and J lost 2 bases; unmatched junction nucleotides: 2. CDR1 is SNHLY, CDR2 FYNNEI, per germline. In DNA form, the CDR3 reads TGTGCCAGGGGACAGGGTGCCTACAATGAGCAGTTCTTC. Translating it yields CARGQGAYNEQFF.

The rearrangement links TRBV30 to TRBJ2-7; tentative D call: TRBD2 (5 bases). Germline V gene data show CDR1 as GTSNPN and CDR2 as SVGIG (reference sequence). Deletions cut 2 bases from V and 2 bases from J, with 13 bases between. The CDR3 extends over 14 amino acids. CDR3 coding DNA: TGTGCCTGGAGTCGGGGAGTGGTGACCTACGAGCAGTACTTC. This translates into CAWSRGVVTYEQYF. Full variable domain (remainder filled in from reference TRBV30 and TRBJ2-7): SQTIHQWPATLVQPVGSPLSLECTVEGTSNPNLYWYRQAAGRGLQLLFYSVGIGQISSEVPQNLSASRPQDRQFILSSKKLLLSDSGFYLCAWSRGVVTYEQYFGPGTRLTVT.

V is TRBV7-9 and J is TRBJ2-5, with D unclear. The CDR3 is 14 amino acids. Germline CDR1 reads SEHNR; CDR2 reads FQNEAQ (reference sequence). Trimming cost V 2 bases and J 5 bases, with 12 bases left between them. CDR3 sequence (DNA): TGTGCCAGCAGCTTACTCCGGGTCGAGGAGACCCAGTACTTC. The encoded protein is CASSLLRVEETQYF.

For the CDR3, the DNA is TGTGCCAGCAGCTGGGGACCAAGAGACGAGCAGTACTTC. It encodes CASSWGPRDEQYF. The chain recombines TRBV11-2 with TRBJ2-7; D is perhaps TRBD1 or TRBD2 (5 bases each). Trimming took 4 bases from V and 5 from J, leaving 12 bases between them. Germline V gene lookup returns CDR1 SGHAT and CDR2 FQNNGV. This CDR3 spans 13 amino acids.

The chain joins TRBV19 to TRBJ2-7; TRBD2 matches 7 bases. Per the germline V gene, CDR1 is LNHDA and CDR2 is SQIVND (reference sequence). The V segment lost 3 bases and the J segment 4 bases; nucleotides outside the gene matches: 12. The CDR3 extends over 16 amino acids. The CDR3 reads CASSILSTSERYEQYF. The CDR3 nucleotides are TGTGCCAGTAGTATTCTATCCACTAGCGAGAGGTACGAGCAGTACTTC. Full variable domain (rest looked up from reference TRBV19 and TRBJ2-7): DGGITQSPKYLFRKEGQNVTLSCEQNLNHDAMYWYRQDPGQGLRLIYYSQIVNDFQKGDIAEGYSVSREKKESFPLTVTSAQKNPTAFYLCASSILSTSERYEQYFGPGTRLTVT.

The rearrangement links TRBV5-6 to TRBJ1-4, with 12 bases fitting TRBD1. The CDR3 sequence is 18 residues long. CDR1 and CDR2 (germline): SGHDT, YYEEEE. Trimming removed 3 bases from V and 3 bases from J; junction bases left unmatched: 9. The CDR3 DNA sequence: TGTGCCAGCAGCTCCATCGCGGGACAGGGGGCAGCTAATGAAAAACTGTTTTTT. Amino acid sequence: CASSSIAGQGAANEKLFF.

This chain uses TRBV28 with TRBJ1-2, with TRBD1 matching over 7 bases. Trimming at V came to 5 bases and at J to 5 bases, leaving 14 bases not matched to a gene. The CDR3 sequence is 16 residues long. Germline CDR1 is MDHEN and CDR2 is SYDVKM. CDR3 nucleotide sequence: TGTGCCAGCAGTCTATTAGACAGGGCCCTACTTTATGGCTACACCTTC. Amino acids: CASSLLDRALLYGYTF.

V and J are TRBV5-4 and TRBJ2-7, with TRBD1 matching over 10 bases. The CDR3 is 16 amino acids. V was pared by 4 bases and J by 1 base, with 8 bases of the junction left unmatched. CDR1 SGHNT and CDR2 YYREEE come from the germline V gene (reference sequence). The CDR3 loop is CASSLRTGGLSYEQYF. As DNA, the CDR3 is TGTGCCAGCAGCCTCCGGACAGGGGGGTTATCCTACGAGCAGTACTTC.

The chain carries TRBV29-1 and TRBJ2-1, with 14 bases aligning to TRBD2. CDR1 and CDR2 from the germline V gene are SQVTM and ANQGSEA. This CDR3 has 14 amino acids. Trimming at V came to 6 bases and at J to 7 bases, leaving 5 bases not matched to a gene. The CDR3 coding sequence is TGCAGCGTGACCGGGACTAGCGGGAGTAATGAGCAGTTCTTC. Translating it yields CSVTGTSGSNEQFF.

With respect to this clone: The same CDR3 can be traced to other DNA sequences in this sample. The chain carries TRBV28 and TRBJ2-7; 7 bases are a match to TRBD2. J gave up 3 bases and V 5 bases, and 4 bases lay outside the gene matches. Germline loops: CDR1 MDHEN, CDR2 SYDVKM. The CDR3 has 13 residues. The DNA for the CDR3 is TGTGCCAGCAGTCCTAGCGGAGTCTACGAGCAGTACTTC. It yields the protein CASSPSGVYEQYF.

This sequence joins TRBV10-2 and TRBJ2-7; D gene unclear. V was trimmed by 7 bases and J by 7 bases, leaving 17 bases between them. The CDR3 contains 13 residues. The germline V gene encodes CDR1 WSHSY and CDR2 SAAADI. The CDR3 is CASNDPPLGEQYF. The CDR3 DNA reads TGCGCCAGCAACGATCCACCCCTGGGGGAGCAGTACTTC.

Comments on this clone: Other DNA sequences in the same sample also yield this CDR3. The genes are TRBV28 and TRBJ1-2, with D perhaps TRBD1 (5 bases). The CDR3 totals 11 residues. Germline V gives CDR1 MDHEN, CDR2 SYDVKM. V was pared by 5 bases and J by 7 bases, with 8 bases between. The CDR3 region is CASSPGGGYTF. In DNA, the CDR3 is TGTGCCAGCAGTCCGGGGGGTGGCTACACCTTC.

The rearrangement uses TRBV7-9 and TRBJ2-7; D is perhaps TRBD2 (8 bases). The germline V gene has CDR1 SEHNR and CDR2 FQNEAQ (reference sequence). This CDR3 contains 16 residues. The ends were cut back, 5 bases at V and 4 bases at J, with 21 bases in the middle. The CDR3 loop is CASSPQGFSGDYEQYF. The CDR3 region has the DNA TGTGCCAGCAGCCCACAGGGGTTTAGCGGGGATTACGAGCAGTACTTC.

The chain has TRBV9 and TRBJ2-1; TRBD2 aligns across 7 bases. The ends lost 3 bases at V and 7 bases at J; junction bases unmatched: 16. This CDR3 spans 17 amino acids. Germline lookup yields CDR1 SGDLS and CDR2 YYNGEE. The chain's CDR3 is CASSDSSRRESSNEQFF. CDR3 nucleotide sequence: TGTGCCAGCAGCGACTCATCGAGGCGGGAGTCGTCAAATGAGCAGTTCTTC.

The V call is TRBV20-1, the J call TRBJ2-3; D ambiguous. Deletions cut 5 bases from V and 6 bases from J, with 9 bases between. CDR1 and CDR2 from the germline V gene are DFQATT and SNEGSKA (reference sequence). The CDR3 extends over 11 amino acids. In nucleotides, the CDR3 is TGCAGTGCTCTAGGGCCGGATACGCAGTATTTT. The encoded protein is CSALGPDTQYF.